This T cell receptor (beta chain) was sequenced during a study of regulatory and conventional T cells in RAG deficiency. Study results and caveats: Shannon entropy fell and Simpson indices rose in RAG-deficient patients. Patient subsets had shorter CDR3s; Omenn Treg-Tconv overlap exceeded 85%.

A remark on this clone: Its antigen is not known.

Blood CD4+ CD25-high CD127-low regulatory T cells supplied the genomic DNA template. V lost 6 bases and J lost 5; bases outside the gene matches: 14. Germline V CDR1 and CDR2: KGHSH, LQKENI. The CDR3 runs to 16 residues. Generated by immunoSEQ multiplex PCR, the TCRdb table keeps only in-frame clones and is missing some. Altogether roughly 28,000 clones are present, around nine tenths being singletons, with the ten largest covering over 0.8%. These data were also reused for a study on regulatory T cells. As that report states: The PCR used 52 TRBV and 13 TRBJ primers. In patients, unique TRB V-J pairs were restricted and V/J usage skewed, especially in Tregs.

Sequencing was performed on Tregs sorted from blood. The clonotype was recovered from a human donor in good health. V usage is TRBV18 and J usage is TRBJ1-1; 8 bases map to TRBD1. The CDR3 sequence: CASSPLAPQGATEAFF. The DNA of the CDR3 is TGTGCCAGCTCCCCCCTCGCCCCTCAGGGGGCAACTGAAGCTTTCTTT.